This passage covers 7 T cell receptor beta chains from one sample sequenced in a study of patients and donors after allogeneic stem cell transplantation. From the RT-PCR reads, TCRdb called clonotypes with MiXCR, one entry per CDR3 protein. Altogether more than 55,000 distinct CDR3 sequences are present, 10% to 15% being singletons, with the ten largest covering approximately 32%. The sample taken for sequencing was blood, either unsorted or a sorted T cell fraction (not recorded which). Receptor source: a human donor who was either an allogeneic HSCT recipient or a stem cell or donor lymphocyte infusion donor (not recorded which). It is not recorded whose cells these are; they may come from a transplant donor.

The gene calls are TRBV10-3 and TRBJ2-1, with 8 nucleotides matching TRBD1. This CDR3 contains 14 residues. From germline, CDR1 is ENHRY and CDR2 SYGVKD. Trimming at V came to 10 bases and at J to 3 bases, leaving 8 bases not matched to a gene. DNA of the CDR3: TGTGCCACCGGGGAGGACAGGGACTACAATGAGCAGTTCTTC. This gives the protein CATGEDRDYNEQFF.

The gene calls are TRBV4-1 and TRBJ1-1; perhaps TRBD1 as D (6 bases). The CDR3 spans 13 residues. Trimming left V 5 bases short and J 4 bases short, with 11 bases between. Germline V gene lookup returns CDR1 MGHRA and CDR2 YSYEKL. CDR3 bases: TGCGCCAGCAGCTACAGGGCGAGCACTGAAGCTTTCTTT. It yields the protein CASSYRASTEAFF.

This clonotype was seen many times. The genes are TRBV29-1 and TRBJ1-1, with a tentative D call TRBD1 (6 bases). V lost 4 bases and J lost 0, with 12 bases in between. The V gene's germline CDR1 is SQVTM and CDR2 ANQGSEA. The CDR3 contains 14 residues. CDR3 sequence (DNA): TGCAGCGTTGGGGGGGGACACTTGAACACTGAAGCTTTCTTT. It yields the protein CSVGGGHLNTEAFF. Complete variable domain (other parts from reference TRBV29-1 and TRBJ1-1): SAVISQKPSRDICQRGTSLTIQCQVDSQVTMMFWYRQQPGQSLTLIATANQGSEATYESGFVIDKFPISRPNLTFSTLTVSNMSPEDSSIYLCSVGGGHLNTEAFFGQGTRLTVV.

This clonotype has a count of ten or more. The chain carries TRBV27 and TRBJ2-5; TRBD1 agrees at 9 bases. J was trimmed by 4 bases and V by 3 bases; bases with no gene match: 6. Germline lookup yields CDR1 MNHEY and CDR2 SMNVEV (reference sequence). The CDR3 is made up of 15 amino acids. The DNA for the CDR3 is TGTGCCAGCAGTTTCCGCGACAGGGGGGCAGAGACCCAGTACTTC. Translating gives CASSFRDRGAETQYF.

CDR3: CAISESSSSYNEQFF. CDR3 nucleotide sequence: TGTGCCATCAGTGAATCTAGTTCCTCCTACAATGAGCAGTTCTTC. The chain carries TRBV10-3 and TRBJ2-1; D gene uncertain. Deletions cut 3 bases from V and 0 bases from J, with 9 bases between. Germline lookup yields CDR1 ENHRY and CDR2 SYGVKD. The CDR3 has 15 residues.

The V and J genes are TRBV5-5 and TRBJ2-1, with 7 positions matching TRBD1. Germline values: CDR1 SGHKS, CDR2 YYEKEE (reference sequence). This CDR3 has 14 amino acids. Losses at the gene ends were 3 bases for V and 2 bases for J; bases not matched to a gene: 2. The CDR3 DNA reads TGTGCCAGCAGCTGGGACAGCCCCTACAATGAGCAGTTCTTC. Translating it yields CASSWDSPYNEQFF. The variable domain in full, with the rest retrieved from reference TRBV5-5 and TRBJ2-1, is DAGVTQSPTHLIKTRGQQVTLRCSPISGHKSVSWYQQVLGQGPQFIFQYYEKEERGRGNFPDRFSARQFPNYSSELNVNALLLGDSALYLCASSWDSPYNEQFFGPGTRLTVL.

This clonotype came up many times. CDR3 loop: CASSQDRTSHPGEQYF. CDR3 nucleotide sequence: TGCGCCAGCAGCCAAGACCGGACCTCCCACCCAGGCGAGCAGTACTTC. The V call is TRBV4-1, the J call TRBJ2-7; D gene uncertain. This CDR3 comprises 16 residues. Trimming left V 0 bases short and J 6 bases short, with 18 bases between. The germline V gene has CDR1 MGHRA and CDR2 YSYEKL.